The 3 T cell receptor beta chains presented below share a single source sample, sequenced in a study of CD8+CD57+ T cells in acquired aplastic anemia. TCR beta VDJ combinations and CDR3 sequences were profiled from genomic DNA. One entry per CDR3 protein results from TCRdb running MiXCR on the reads. The table shows fewer than 150,000 distinct CDR3 sequences, with about 48% occurring only once. Input material: sorted CD4+, CD8+, or CD8+CD57+ T cells (not recorded which) from PBMCs. The receptor source for this set is a human donor in good health, serving as a control.

This sequence joins TRBV29-1 and TRBJ1-2; TRBD1 agrees at 8 bases. V lost 4 bases, J lost 9 bases, and 10 bases stayed unmatched. The CDR3 runs to 13 residues. From germline, CDR1 is SQVTM and CDR2 ANQGSEA. The CDR3: CSVADRGGGSYTF. In DNA, the CDR3 is TGCAGCGTTGCCGACAGGGGCGGTGGGAGCTACACCTTC.

Turning to this clonotype: A read error may be the cause here, since a much bigger clone is one base away. The rearrangement joins TRBV7-9 to TRBJ2-5; D unresolved. The CDR3 consists of 14 residues. CDR1 and CDR2 from the germline V gene are SEHNR and FQNEAQ (reference sequence). CDR3 protein: CAGSLGSLKETQYF. The CDR3 DNA follows: TGTGCCGGCAGCTTAGGTAGTCTAAAAGAGACCCAGTACTTC.

The V call is TRBV6-2 or TRBV6-3, the J call TRBJ2-1, with TRBD2 matching 7 bases. Germline V gene data show CDR1 as MNHEY and CDR2 as SVGEGT. The CDR3 is 15 amino acids. Germline trimming cut 3 bases from V and 6 bases from J; bases unmatched to any gene: 8. Here the CDR3 reads CASSYGGGPFNEQFF. The DNA for the CDR3 is TGTGCCAGCAGTTATGGCGGGGGACCCTTCAATGAGCAGTTCTTC.